This paragraph reports one T cell receptor (beta chain). This sample stems from a study of CD8 T cells in Susac syndrome. The CD8+ and CD4+ T cells were negatively isolated, with the TEMRA cells enriched by FACS. This CDR3 has 13 amino acids. V lost 4 bases to trimming and J lost 7 bases; unmatched junction nucleotides: 6. Germline-derived CDR1 and CDR2 are MNHEY and SMNVEV (reference sequence). When the RNA was reverse transcribed, random hexamers were used with an input of roughly 0.45 to 1 ug. Multiplex PCR with immunoSEQ amplified the TCR beta CDR3 across 54 Vbeta and 13 Jbeta. TCRdb processed the immunoSEQ multiplex PCR reads anew with MiXCR; each CDR3 protein has one entry. The sample holds 150,000 to 250,000 distinct CDR3 sequences; about 95% are singletons and the top ten take 0.093%.

The TCR originated in a human donor with multiple sclerosis. Input material: CD4+ T cells from PBMCs. The chain recombines TRBV27 with TRBJ1-1; 7 bases match TRBD1. The CDR3 here is CASSSQGGFEAFF. The DNA of the CDR3 is TGTGCCAGCAGTTCTCAGGGGGGATTTGAAGCTTTCTTT.